This passage covers 18 T cell receptor beta chains from one sample sequenced in a study of blood T cell repertoires in COVID-19. The repertoire was sequenced with immunoSEQ multiplex PCR; TCRdb's copy has only in-frame clones and lacks some. The sample contains about 300,000 clones, about nine tenths of which appear only once. Sequencing used PBMCs or T cells enriched from blood (not recorded which). These TCRs come from a man aged 25-40 years who had recovered from COVID-19.

With regard to this clone: The same CDR3 can be traced to other DNA sequences in this sample. V gene TRBV10-3 combines with J gene TRBJ1-1; TRBD1 is a possible D gene (6 bases). V dropped 0 bases and J dropped 5 bases, with 10 bases sitting between them. Germline lookup yields CDR1 ENHRY and CDR2 SYGVKD. This CDR3 region has 14 residues. CDR3 protein: CAISESGGGTEAFF. The CDR3 DNA sequence: TGTGCCATCAGTGAGTCAGGGGGGGGTACTGAAGCTTTCTTT.

The V gene is TRBV4-1, the J gene TRBJ1-2, with a tentative D call TRBD1 (5 bases). This CDR3 region has 16 residues. The V and J ends lost 4 bases and 8 bases respectively, with 23 bases between them. Germline CDR1 MGHRA, CDR2 YSYEKL. CDR3 amino acids: CASSREGQARDGGYTF. DNA of the CDR3: TGCGCCAGCAGCCGAGAGGGCCAAGCCAGGGATGGAGGCTACACCTTC.

V usage is TRBV18 and J usage is TRBJ1-2; 12 nucleotides agree with TRBD1. V shed 3 bases and J 4 bases; nucleotides not matched to a gene: 15. Looked up from germline, CDR1 is KGHSH and CDR2 is LQKENI. CDR3 length: 19 amino acids. The CDR3 spells CASSPDAWDRGPLFYGYTF. The CDR3 bases are TGTGCCAGCTCACCCGATGCCTGGGACAGGGGGCCCCTGTTCTATGGCTACACCTTC.

J is TRBJ2-1 and V is TRBV7-2; tentative D call: TRBD1 (6 bases). The CDR3 extends over 13 amino acids. Per the germline V gene, CDR1 is SGHTA and CDR2 is FQGNSA. V was pared by 2 bases and J by 9 bases, with 11 bases between. CDR3 amino acids: CASSLQQGGEQFF. For the CDR3, the DNA is TGTGCCAGCAGCTTACAACAGGGCGGTGAGCAGTTCTTC.

V is TRBV5-4 and J is TRBJ2-7; a weak D match, TRBD1 (6 bases). Germline V gene sequence: CDR1 SGHNT, CDR2 YYREEE (reference sequence). The CDR3 consists of 15 residues. V lost 4 bases and J 3 bases, leaving 17 bases between the germline ends. The CDR3 region is CASSLGTNVNYEQYF. The CDR3 nucleotides are TGTGCCAGCAGCCTGGGGACAAATGTAAACTACGAGCAGTACTTC.

The V call is TRBV7-2, the J call TRBJ1-1; perhaps TRBD1 as D (5 bases). V lost 2 bases and J 3 bases, leaving 10 bases between the germline ends. There are 14 residues in the CDR3. Looked up from germline, CDR1 is SGHTA and CDR2 is FQGNSA. CDR3: CASSLNIRDTEAFF. Here the CDR3 DNA reads TGTGCCAGCAGCTTAAATATCAGGGACACTGAAGCTTTCTTT.

The V and J genes are TRBV10-3 and TRBJ2-5; a weak D match, TRBD1 (6 bases). CDR3 length equals 13 residues. The ends were cut back, 3 bases at V and 5 bases at J, with 10 bases in the middle. The germline CDR1 and CDR2 sequences are ENHRY and SYGVKD. The CDR3 coding sequence is TGTGCCATCAGTGAAGTGGGGGCGGAGACCCAGTACTTC. Protein product: CAISEVGAETQYF.

The rearrangement uses TRBV9 and TRBJ1-1; no definite D call. The CDR3 sequence is 14 residues long. CDR1 is SGDLS and CDR2 is YYNGEE in the germline V gene. V shed 1 base and J shed 1 base, with 8 bases lying between them. This chain's CDR3 is CASSVFEGNTEAFF. CDR3 DNA sequence: TGTGCCAGCAGCGTATTTGAGGGGAACACTGAAGCTTTCTTT.

The gene calls are TRBV5-1 and TRBJ1-6; D not certain. Germline CDR1 SGHRS, CDR2 YFSETQ. The CDR3 has 16 residues. Trimming shortened V by 2 bases and J by 0 bases, and 9 bases separated the two germline ends. The CDR3 DNA reads as TGCGCCAGCAGCTTAGGAGGGAGCTCCTATAATTCACCCCTCCACTTT. This translates into CASSLGGSSYNSPLHF.

This chain links TRBV4-1 with TRBJ2-7, with unresolved D. The CDR3 has 15 residues. CDR1 and CDR2 (germline): MGHRA, YSYEKL. Trimming removed 0 bases from V and 7 bases from J, with 16 bases in between. CDR3 DNA sequence: TGCGCCAGCAGCCAAGATCTGGGCAGCCGCACTGAGCAGTACTTC. This translates into CASSQDLGSRTEQYF.

This chain joins TRBV18 and TRBJ1-5; TRBD1 agrees at 9 bases. The CDR3 runs to 14 residues. V dropped 3 bases and J dropped 6; count of bases not matched to a gene: 3. Germline V gives CDR1 KGHSH, CDR2 LQKENI. The CDR3 reads CASSPGQGAQPQHF. For the CDR3, the DNA is TGTGCCAGCTCACCGGGACAGGGCGCTCAGCCCCAGCATTTT.

The chain carries TRBV6-5 and TRBJ2-3; a possible D gene is TRBD2 (6 bases). The germline CDR1 and CDR2 sequences are MNHEY and SVGAGI. The CDR3 contains 16 residues. V was trimmed by 0 bases and J by 2 bases, leaving 12 bases between them. CDR3 nucleotide sequence: TGTGCCAGCAGTTACTCTCTGGGGGGATTCACAGATACGCAGTATTTT. This gives the protein CASSYSLGGFTDTQYF.

This chain joins TRBV11-2 and TRBJ2-1, with TRBD1 identical over 7 bases. The CDR3 is 15 residues long. Germline V gene lookup returns CDR1 SGHAT and CDR2 FQNNGV. V gave up 5 bases and J gave up 6 bases; unmatched junction bases: 10. The CDR3 reads CASSTPGQQLNEQFF. For the CDR3, the DNA is TGTGCCAGCAGCACGCCGGGACAGCAACTCAATGAGCAGTTCTTC.

V gene TRBV6-5 combines with J gene TRBJ1-4, with a weak D call TRBD1 (5 bases). Germline-derived CDR1 and CDR2 are MNHEY and SVGAGI. CDR3 length equals 15 residues. The V and J ends lost 5 bases and 4 bases respectively, with 14 bases between them. The CDR3 sequence is CASSPDRILNEKLFF. CDR3 sequence (DNA): TGTGCCAGCAGTCCTGACAGAATCCTTAATGAAAAACTGTTTTTT.

The chain joins TRBV7-8 to TRBJ1-2; D call uncertain. The CDR3 is made up of 15 amino acids. Germline V gives CDR1 SGHVS, CDR2 FQNEAQ. V shed 1 base and J shed 4 bases, with 13 bases lying between them. The CDR3 nucleotides read TGTGCCAGCAGCTTAGAGCCTGACAACCTCTATGGCTACACCTTC. Protein: CASSLEPDNLYGYTF.

This chain connects TRBV4-1 to TRBJ2-1; TRBD2 aligns across 8 bases. Unmatched junction bases numbered 10, after V lost 3 bases and J lost 9 bases. CDR1 and CDR2 (germline): MGHRA, YSYEKL. CDR3 length: 15 amino acids. Here the CDR3 reads CASSHPGGAVGEQFF. CDR3 DNA: TGCGCCAGCAGCCACCCCGGGGGGGCGGTGGGTGAGCAGTTCTTC.

The J gene is TRBJ2-2, the V gene TRBV9; TRBD2 is a possible D gene (7 bases). Germline CDR1 and CDR2: SGDLS and YYNGEE. V gave up 4 bases and J gave up 4 bases, with 17 bases separating them. CDR3 length: 16 residues. CDR3 DNA: TGTGCCAGCAGCTTCCGGGCGGGGGCAAGCACCGGGGAGCTGTTTTTT. This codes for CASSFRAGASTGELFF.

The chain joins TRBV4-1 to TRBJ1-1; possible D gene TRBD1, 5 bases. This CDR3 has 14 amino acids. V was cut by 1 base and J by 3 bases, with 9 bases left in between. Germline V lookup: CDR1 MGHRA, CDR2 YSYEKL. The CDR3 loop is CASSQGGGDTEAFF. In nucleotides, the CDR3 is TGCGCCAGCAGCCAAGGCGGGGGGGACACTGAAGCTTTCTTT.